This T cell receptor beta chain was sequenced in a study of molecular identifiers for immune sequencing clone quantification. In TCRdb, the PCR reads were re-called with MiXCR into one record per CDR3 protein. The sample carries approximately 100,000 distinct CDR3 sequences, 36% recorded once. Sequencing was carried out using naive CD8+ T cells from blood, with Jurkat cell RNA spiked in. Subset defined: FACS-sorted CD8+CD4-CCR7+CD45RA+ naive T cells. The sequence was collected from a human donor in good health. Some libraries in this study had Jurkat cell RNA spiked in.

The CDR3 is CASSLGTGTGVSPLHF. DNA of the CDR3: TGTGCCAGCAGCTTGGGGACCGGGACAGGGGTCTCACCCCTCCACTTT. This rearrangement joins TRBV5-6 to TRBJ1-6, with 10 bases fitting TRBD1. Germline V CDR1 and CDR2: SGHDT, YYEEEE. This CDR3 is 16 amino acids long. The ends lost 0 bases at V and 10 bases at J; junction bases unmatched: 7.